This T cell receptor beta chain is drawn from a study of blood T cell repertoires in COVID-19. Across the whole study: The United States, Italy and Spain were the sources of the acute and convalescent COVID-19 samples. T cells, B-cell-depleted T cells, or PBMCs provided the cDNA or gDNA that served as material.

Authors' processing steps: It was from reference gene primer amplification that nucleated cell counts were estimated. Here immunoSEQ multiplex PCR was the method, and the copy in TCRdb shows in-frame clones only, minus some. The V and J calls and clone size were taken over from that table, and D and trimming were inferred from the DNA. Here the sample spans approximately 190,000 clones, approximately 81% being singletons. CDR1 is MRHNA, CDR2 SNTAGT, per germline. V was cut by 6 bases and J by 7 bases, with 24 bases left in between. The CDR3 spans 16 residues. The clonotype was recovered from a human donor in a cohort sampled during active COVID-19. This chain links TRBV6-4 with TRBJ1-2, with D perhaps matching TRBD1 (6 bases). The sample comprised peripheral blood. CDR3 sequence (DNA): TGTGCCAGCAGAGCGACAGGCGCCTCCTCTATCGGTGGCTACACCTTC. This codes for CASRATGASSIGGYTF.